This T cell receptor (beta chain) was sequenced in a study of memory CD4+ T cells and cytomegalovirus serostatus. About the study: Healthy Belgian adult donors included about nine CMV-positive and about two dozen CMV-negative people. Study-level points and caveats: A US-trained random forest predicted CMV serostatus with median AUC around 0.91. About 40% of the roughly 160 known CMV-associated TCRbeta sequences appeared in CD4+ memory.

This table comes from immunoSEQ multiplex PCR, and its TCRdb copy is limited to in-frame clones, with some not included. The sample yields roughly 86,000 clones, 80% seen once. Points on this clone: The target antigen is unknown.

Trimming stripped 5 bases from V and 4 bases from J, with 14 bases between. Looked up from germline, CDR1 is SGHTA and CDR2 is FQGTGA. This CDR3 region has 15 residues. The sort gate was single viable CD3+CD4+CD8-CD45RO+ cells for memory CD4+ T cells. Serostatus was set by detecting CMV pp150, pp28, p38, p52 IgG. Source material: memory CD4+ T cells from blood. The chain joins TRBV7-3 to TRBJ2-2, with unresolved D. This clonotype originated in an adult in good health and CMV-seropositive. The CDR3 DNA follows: TGTGCCAGCAGCCGGTCGGCTAGTAGCACCGGGGAGCTGTTTTTT. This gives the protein CASSRSASSTGELFF.